This entry lists 24 T cell receptor beta chains sequenced from one sample in a study of blood T cell repertoires in COVID-19. Only in-frame clones appear in the TCRdb table, and some are missing; sequencing was by immunoSEQ multiplex PCR. The profile shows tens of thousands of clones, 80% to 90% of them singletons. The sample was peripheral blood. The receptors shown here come from a human donor in a cohort sampled during active COVID-19.

V usage is TRBV10-3 and J usage is TRBJ1-1, with a possible D match to TRBD1 (5 bases). CDR3 length: 15 amino acids. CDR1 ENHRY and CDR2 SYGVKD come from the germline V gene. Trimming removed 2 bases from V and 0 bases from J, with 10 bases in between. The chain's CDR3 is CAISETGPLNTEAFF. CDR3 sequence (DNA): TGTGCCATCAGTGAGACAGGACCCCTGAACACTGAAGCTTTCTTT.

The table lists this clone with a count of one. The V call is TRBV11-2, the J call TRBJ2-1; D gene ambiguous. CDR1 SGHAT and CDR2 FQNNGV come from the germline V gene. Trimming pared 3 bases from V and 0 bases from J, leaving 12 bases between. The CDR3 sequence is 16 residues long. The CDR3 DNA reads as TGTGCCAGCAGCTTTGGCGCGGTCAGCTCCTACAATGAGCAGTTCTTC. Translation gives CASSFGAVSSYNEQFF.

This clone turned up a few times. The rearrangement uses TRBV2 and TRBJ1-3, with unresolved D. This CDR3 has 15 residues. Germline V CDR1 and CDR2: SNHLY, FYNNEI. V lost 6 bases, J lost 3 bases, and 15 bases lay in between. CDR3 in amino acids: CASSPNPSGGNTIYF. The CDR3 DNA reads TGTGCCAGCAGCCCAAATCCTTCGGGTGGAAACACCATATATTTT.

The rearrangement uses TRBV9 and TRBJ2-3; D possibly corresponds to TRBD1 (5 bases). CDR1 is SGDLS and CDR2 is YYNGEE in the germline V gene. Trimming removed 0 bases from V and 2 bases from J, with 10 bases in between. CDR3 size: 15 residues. CDR3 residues: CASSVAGSTTDTQYF. CDR3 DNA: TGTGCCAGCAGCGTAGCAGGGTCAACCACAGATACGCAGTATTTT.

The chain has TRBV4-1 and TRBJ2-7; 11 bases align to TRBD2. The V gene's germline CDR1 is MGHRA and CDR2 YSYEKL. The CDR3 has 19 residues. V was clipped by 0 bases and J by 2 bases; unmatched bases: 12. In DNA, the CDR3 is TGCGCCAGCAGCCAAGAGCCCAGAGCTAGCGGGAGGCTTACCTACGAGCAGTACTTC. Translated, it gives CASSQEPRASGRLTYEQYF.

The chain recombines TRBV18 with TRBJ2-2; TRBD1 matches at 8 bases. The CDR3 contains 16 residues. J lost 3 bases, V lost 1 base, and 4 bases had no gene match. The germline V gene has CDR1 KGHSH and CDR2 LQKENI. In DNA form, the CDR3 reads TGTGCCAGCTCACCACAACCAGGGGGCTACACCGGGGAGCTGTTTTTT. It codes for CASSPQPGGYTGELFF.

J is TRBJ2-1 and V is TRBV6-5; TRBD2 matches 9 bases. Germline V gene lookup returns CDR1 MNHEY and CDR2 SVGAGI. V lost 6 bases and J lost 6; bases outside the gene matches: 6. The CDR3 has 14 amino acids. The CDR3 region has the DNA TGTGCCAGCAGACGTCTAGCGGGACGCAATGAGCAGTTCTTC. Encoded protein: CASRRLAGRNEQFF.

This clone was found once. This chain links TRBV9 with TRBJ1-4; 8 bases line up with TRBD1. J gave up 9 bases and V 0 bases, and 13 bases lay outside the gene matches. CDR3 length equals 17 residues. Germline CDR1 is SGDLS and CDR2 is YYNGEE. CDR3 sequence reads: CASSVVQLPRQGKKLFF. CDR3 nucleotides: TGTGCCAGCAGCGTAGTCCAGCTCCCGAGACAGGGGAAAAAACTGTTTTTT.

V gene TRBV5-1 combines with J gene TRBJ1-1; D not certain. The germline V gene has CDR1 SGHRS and CDR2 YFSETQ. The V gene lost 0 bases and the J gene lost 6 bases, with 9 bases spanning the gap. The CDR3 is 13 residues long. Written as DNA, the CDR3 is TGCGCCAGCAGCTTGGCTTACAGAGCTGAAGCTTTCTTT. As protein: CASSLAYRAEAFF.

V and J are TRBV6-5 and TRBJ2-1; possible D gene TRBD2, 5 bases. The V and J ends lost 5 bases and 8 bases respectively, with 7 bases between them. The CDR3 length is 11 residues. The germline V gene encodes CDR1 MNHEY and CDR2 SVGAGI. CDR3 loop: CASSPGDEQFF. The CDR3 nucleotides are TGTGCCAGCAGTCCCGGGGATGAGCAGTTCTTC.

This clone was detected only once. This chain joins TRBV6-5 and TRBJ2-7; D is ambiguous. V lost 5 bases and J 4 bases, leaving 9 bases between the germline ends. Germline V CDR1 and CDR2: MNHEY, SVGAGI. The CDR3 contains 12 residues. CDR3 nucleotides: TGTGCCAGCAGTCCGACCGGGTACGAGCAGTACTTC. This codes for CASSPTGYEQYF.

The J gene is TRBJ1-2, the V gene TRBV5-1, with 8 bases matching TRBD1. Germline V lookup: CDR1 SGHRS, CDR2 YFSETQ. The CDR3 spans 16 residues. Trimming took 0 bases from V and 5 from J; bases not matched to a gene: 9. The CDR3 DNA follows: TGCGCCAGCAGCTTGGCGCCGGGACAGGATAGTTATGGCTACACCTTC. Translating gives CASSLAPGQDSYGYTF.

The chain has TRBV28 and TRBJ2-1; TRBD2 agrees at 10 bases. This CDR3 contains 15 residues. Germline values: CDR1 MDHEN, CDR2 SYDVKM. J lost 9 bases, V lost 2 bases, and 7 bases had no gene match. The CDR3 nucleotides are TGTGCCAGCAGTTTACTTGGTAGCGGGAGGACTGAGCAGTTCTTC. It codes for CASSLLGSGRTEQFF.

The chain employs TRBV10-1 and TRBJ2-1; no reliable D call. The V and J ends lost 5 bases and 2 bases respectively, with 7 bases between them. CDR3 length: 13 amino acids. In germline, CDR1 is WNHNN, CDR2 SYGVQD (reference sequence). CDR3 in DNA: TGCGCCAGCAGTTCTAGGCCCTACAATGAGCAGTTCTTC. It translates to CASSSRPYNEQFF.

In this sample, this clone turned up a few times. J is TRBJ2-7 and V is TRBV5-5, with TRBD2 as a possible D gene (5 bases). The CDR3 is made up of 14 amino acids. V shed 1 base and J shed 5 bases, with 13 bases lying between them. Germline-derived CDR1 and CDR2 are SGHKS and YYEKEE (reference sequence). This CDR3 is CASSLMASRDEQYF. The CDR3 DNA follows: TGTGCCAGCAGCTTGATGGCTTCGAGGGACGAGCAGTACTTC.

The chain links TRBV29-1 to TRBJ2-1; D gene uncertain. This CDR3 has 12 amino acids. Germline CDR1 and CDR2: SQVTM and ANQGSEA. Trimming shortened V by 7 bases and J by 0 bases, and 7 bases separated the two germline ends. Written as DNA, the CDR3 is TGCAGCGCCGTTTACTCCTACAATGAGCAGTTCTTC. It is translated as CSAVYSYNEQFF.

The CDR3 loop is CASSYRTGETEAFF. Written as DNA, the CDR3 is TGTGCCAGCAGTTACAGGACAGGGGAAACTGAAGCTTTCTTT. The rearrangement joins TRBV6-5 to TRBJ1-1; TRBD1 aligns across 9 bases. Germline V lookup: CDR1 MNHEY, CDR2 SVGAGI. The CDR3 sequence is 14 residues long. The junction had 3 bases not matched to a gene; V was cut back by 2 bases and J by 5 bases.

The rearrangement links TRBV28 to TRBJ2-1, with 7 bases matching TRBD2. Trimming at V came to 5 bases and at J to 9 bases, leaving 19 bases not matched to a gene. The CDR3 is 17 amino acids. Germline CDR1 is MDHEN and CDR2 is SYDVKM. The CDR3 nucleotides are TGTGCCAGCAGTCCATCCCCCGGACTAGAAGGGGTCGGTGAGCAGTTCTTC. Protein: CASSPSPGLEGVGEQFF. Full variable domain (outside the CDR3, taken from reference TRBV28 and TRBJ2-1): DVKVTQSSRYLVKRTGEKVFLECVQDMDHENMFWYRQDPGLGLRLIYFSYDVKMKEKGDIPEGYSVSREKKERFSLILESASTNQTSMYLCASSPSPGLEGVGEQFFGPGTRLTVL.

This chain connects TRBV3-1 (or the pseudogene TRBV3-2) to TRBJ2-3; the match to TRBD2 covers 8 bases. The CDR3 sequence is 15 residues long. The V gene's germline CDR1 is LGHDT and CDR2 YNNKEL (reference sequence). V was pared by 1 base and J by 3 bases, with 3 bases of the junction left unmatched. The CDR3: CASSQAGGPTDTQYF. The CDR3 DNA sequence: TGTGCCAGCAGCCAAGCGGGGGGGCCGACAGATACGCAGTATTTT.

The rearrangement uses TRBV10-2 and TRBJ2-3, with 11 bases fitting TRBD2. Trimming removed 6 bases from V and 3 bases from J; junction bases left unmatched: 8. The germline V gene has CDR1 WSHSY and CDR2 SAAADI. This CDR3 comprises 16 residues. The CDR3, as DNA: TGCGCCAGCAGCAACACCGGGACTAGCGGTACAGATACGCAGTATTTT. It specifies CASSNTGTSGTDTQYF.

This rearrangement joins TRBV13 to TRBJ2-4, with TRBD1 identical over 8 bases. V was pared by 6 bases and J by 9 bases, with 4 bases of the junction left unmatched. CDR3 length: 12 amino acids. CDR1 and CDR2 (germline): PRHDT, FYEKMQ (reference sequence). The CDR3 region has the DNA TGTGCCAGCAGTAGGACAGGGTCCATTCAGTACTTC. This codes for CASSRTGSIQYF.

The gene calls are TRBV28 and TRBJ2-5; D is unclear. Trimming pared 3 bases from V and 5 bases from J, leaving 4 bases between. The CDR3 loop spans 11 amino acids. Germline V gene lookup returns CDR1 MDHEN and CDR2 SYDVKM. CDR3 protein: CASSFLETQYF. CDR3 nucleotide sequence: TGTGCCAGCAGTTTCTTGGAGACCCAGTACTTC.

The gene calls are TRBV5-4 and TRBJ1-6; 8 bases agree with TRBD1. Germline V lookup: CDR1 SGHNT, CDR2 YYREEE (reference sequence). V shed 3 bases, J shed 7 bases, and the junction held 3 bases outside the gene matches. The CDR3 length is 14 residues. In nucleotides, the CDR3 is TGTGCCAGCAGCTACCGGGACAGGAATTCACCCCTCCACTTT. This codes for CASSYRDRNSPLHF.

The gene calls are TRBV5-6 and TRBJ2-3, with a possible D match to TRBD1 (6 bases). V shed 2 bases and J shed 1 base, with 14 bases lying between them. The CDR3 extends over 16 amino acids. Germline V gives CDR1 SGHDT, CDR2 YYEEEE. CDR3 amino acids: CASSFGQLLGTDTQYF. As DNA, the CDR3 is TGTGCCAGCAGCTTCGGACAGCTCCTAGGCACAGATACGCAGTATTTT.